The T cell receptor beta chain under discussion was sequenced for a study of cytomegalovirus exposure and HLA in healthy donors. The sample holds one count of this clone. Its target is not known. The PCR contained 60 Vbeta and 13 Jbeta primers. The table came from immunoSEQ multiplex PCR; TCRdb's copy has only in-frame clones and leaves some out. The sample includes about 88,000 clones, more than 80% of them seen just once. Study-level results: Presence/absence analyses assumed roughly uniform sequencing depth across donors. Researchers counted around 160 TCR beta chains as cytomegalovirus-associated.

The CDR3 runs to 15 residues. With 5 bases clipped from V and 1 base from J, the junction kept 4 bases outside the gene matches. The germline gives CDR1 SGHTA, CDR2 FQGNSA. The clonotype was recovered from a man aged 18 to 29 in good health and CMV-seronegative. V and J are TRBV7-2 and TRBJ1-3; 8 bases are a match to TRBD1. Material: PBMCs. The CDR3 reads CASSIRQGSGNTIYF. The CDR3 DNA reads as TGTGCCAGCAGCATCCGACAGGGGTCTGGAAACACCATATATTTT.